Included here is one T cell receptor (beta chain) sequence, with context. This clonotype was recorded a few times. Its antigen target is currently unknown. Per-base qualities were not stored, and no clone one base away is much larger. These data originate in a study of post-analysis software for immune sequencing data (dated by TCRdb to between 2014 and 2016). Study-wide context: Disease courses on record covered relapsing-remitting, secondary progressive and progressive-relapsing multiple sclerosis, though some patients had no subtype annotation. The patient repertoires were set against about 10 previously published healthy control repertoires from donors whose ages ranged from about 6 to 27 years. A subset of samples was prepared in parallel using single-end sample barcoding, then pooled and co-amplified after Illumina adapter ligation.

Points the paper makes about the study in general: The control group was slightly older than the multiple sclerosis patient group. Significantly higher frequencies in patients than in controls were found for five or six TRBV segments, including TRBV5-6, TRBV5-1 and TRBV20-1. Direct clustering with F measure revealed strong co-clustering of samples prepared in the same batch, which led to a batch-effect correction. Significantly lower normalized Chao1 diversity was found in multiple sclerosis patients than in controls, suggesting substantial peripheral T-cell clonal expansion.

To demonstrate the VDJtools post-analysis software, TCR beta repertoires were profiled from the peripheral blood of about 13 young patients with multiple sclerosis. The multiple sclerosis patients were children and adolescents ranging in age from roughly 6 to 16 years. The library relied on PCR. The run used an Illumina HiSeq 2500. To reduce PCR and sequencing biases, unique molecular identifiers were built into the TCR beta cDNA libraries. Some 500,000 cDNA molecules were obtained per 1 to 10 million input T cells, so each molecule approximated one T cell. The patient libraries were prepared and sequenced with the same protocol used for the earlier healthy control dataset. Within a given batch, samples were prepared together, multiplexed and sequenced on the same HiSeq lane. The source study handled its data this way. MIGEC handled the raw barcoded reads, throwing out single-read molecular identifier groups before consensus assembly and CDR3 extraction. Clonotype tables were post-analysed with VDJtools, normalizing diversity by down-sampling all datasets to the smallest sample size. In repertoire overlap clustering, CDR3 amino acid sequences, but not nucleotide sequences, were matched to correct batch-related cross-sample contamination. TCRdb handled the public reads itself, with Q25 trimming in fastp and clone calling in MiXCR, and kept productive beta chains. Each CDR3 protein gets just one entry, which takes the most common genes and DNA from the rows behind it. The V and J calls shown here were made by TCRdb, not taken from the authors' results. This sample comprises hundreds of thousands of distinct CDR3 sequences, 25% to 30% of them detected only once. The ten biggest clones cover more than 0.45% of the sample.

Looking up the germline V gene yields CDR1 MNHEY and CDR2 SVGAGI. From its cysteine to its phenylalanine, the CDR3 spans 16 amino acids. This entry keeps only the CDR3 DNA: 48 bases, framed from base 1. V and J are truncated by 2 bases and 1 base respectively, leaving an intervening sequence of 14 bases. The TCR was taken from a girl under 18 with multiple sclerosis. The V and J segments used are TRBV6-5 and TRBJ1-1, with no confident D gene call. The sequencing input was blood. The CDR3 reads as follows: CASSYRPQVTNTEAFF. DNA sequence: TGTGCCAGCAGTTACCGCCCCCAGGTTACGAACACTGAAGCTTTCTTT.